This passage covers 16 T cell receptor beta chains from one sample sequenced in a study of PD-1 blockade in classical Hodgkin lymphoma. Only in-frame clones appear in the TCRdb table, and some are missing; sequencing was by immunoSEQ multiplex PCR. Counted here are about 22,000 clones, 68% occurring once; the ten biggest clones make up 5.8%. Relapse was seen in all patients after autologous stem cell transplantation, and brentuximab vedotin exposure was variable. The input for sequencing was peripheral blood mononuclear cells (PBMCs), taken at baseline. These receptors were obtained from a human donor with classical Hodgkin lymphoma.

This chain links TRBV6-6 with TRBJ2-7; no firm D call. Germline V lookup: CDR1 MNHNY, CDR2 SVGAGI (reference sequence). Trimming removed 6 bases from V and 2 bases from J, with 11 bases in between. The CDR3 is 13 residues long. Here the CDR3 DNA reads TGTGCCAGCAGCCCCCCCGAGCCCTACGAGCAGTACTTC. Protein: CASSPPEPYEQYF.

This clone has more than one count but fewer than ten. J is TRBJ2-1 and V is TRBV4-3; 9 bases match TRBD2. The germline gives CDR1 LGHNA, CDR2 YSLEER. This CDR3 comprises 15 residues. After removal of 4 bases from V and 10 bases from J, the junction contained 11 bases not matched to a gene. The CDR3 loop reads CASSPQGLAGGEQFF. CDR3 DNA: TGCGCCAGCAGCCCCCAGGGACTAGCTGGGGGGGAGCAGTTCTTC.

The chain couples TRBV19 to TRBJ2-1, with 9 bases identical to TRBD2. The CDR3 is made up of 16 amino acids. Germline CDR1 LNHDA, CDR2 SQIVND (reference sequence). V lost 5 bases, J lost 8 bases, and 13 bases stayed unmatched. CDR3 loop: CASSLLAGRGVDEQFF. For the CDR3, the DNA is TGTGCCAGTAGTCTGCTAGCGGGGAGAGGGGTTGATGAGCAGTTCTTC.

The chain employs TRBV19 and TRBJ1-2; D uncertain. CDR3 length: 13 amino acids. V lost 4 bases to trimming and J lost 0 bases, with 6 bases between them. Germline V gene data show CDR1 as LNHDA and CDR2 as SQIVND (reference sequence). CDR3 DNA sequence: TGTGCCAGTAGTACCGCCTCTAACTATGGCTACACCTTC. Encoded protein: CASSTASNYGYTF. The full variable domain, its missing parts supplied by reference TRBV19 and TRBJ1-2, is DGGITQSPKYLFRKEGQNVTLSCEQNLNHDAMYWYRQDPGQGLRLIYYSQIVNDFQKGDIAEGYSVSREKKESFPLTVTSAQKNPTAFYLCASSTASNYGYTFGSGTRLTVV.

The chain uses TRBV4-3 and TRBJ1-4; D gene uncertain. With 4 bases removed from V and 7 bases from J, the gap between germline ends came to 19 bases. Germline values: CDR1 LGHNA, CDR2 YSLEER. This CDR3 comprises 16 residues. The CDR3 sequence: CASSRRGDNWIEKLFF. CDR3 DNA: TGCGCCAGCAGCCGCCGAGGAGACAACTGGATTGAAAAACTGTTTTTT.

The CDR3 DNA is TGTGCCATCAGTGACCCGACAGGGTCGGGAGCTGAAGCTTTCTTT. It specifies CAISDPTGSGAEAFF. This chain links TRBV10-3 with TRBJ1-1; 7 bases are shared with TRBD1. Unmatched junction bases numbered 10, after V lost 3 bases and J lost 6 bases. The germline V gene has CDR1 ENHRY and CDR2 SYGVKD. The CDR3 is 15 residues long.

The gene calls are TRBV30 and TRBJ2-5; D is unresolved. Germline V CDR1 and CDR2: GTSNPN, SVGIG (reference sequence). V was shortened by 0 bases and J by 0 bases, with 8 bases between the two germline ends. This CDR3 is 14 amino acids long. CDR3 nucleotides: TGTGCCTGGAGTGTACGGGTGGACCAAGAGACCCAGTACTTC. Its translation is CAWSVRVDQETQYF. The whole variable domain, remainder taken from reference TRBV30 and TRBJ2-5, is SQTIHQWPATLVQPVGSPLSLECTVEGTSNPNLYWYRQAAGRGLQLLFYSVGIGQISSEVPQNLSASRPQDRQFILSSKKLLLSDSGFYLCAWSVRVDQETQYFGPGTRLLVL.

This clone was seen just once. The gene calls are TRBV4-2 and TRBJ2-5, with 10 positions matching TRBD1. V was clipped by 4 bases and J by 4 bases; unmatched bases: 12. CDR1 LGHNA and CDR2 YNFKEQ come from the germline V gene. This CDR3 spans 17 amino acids. In DNA, the CDR3 is TGTGCCAGCAGCCTGAGAGGGGACAGGGGACCTGGAGAGACCCAGTACTTC. Amino acids: CASSLRGDRGPGETQYF.

About this clone: An end of the junction does not agree with germline; a read error may underlie this. This chain connects TRBV19 to TRBJ2-3; the D call may be TRBD1 or TRBD2 (5 bases each). CDR1 is LNHDA, CDR2 SQIVND, per germline (reference sequence). The CDR3 runs 18 residues. CDR3 protein: CASSIRTYGAKSTGTQYF. CDR3 DNA: TGTGCCAGTAGTATAAGGACCTACGGGGCTAAGTCAACAGGTACGCAGTATTTT.

The genes are TRBV7-8 and TRBJ2-5, with 8 bases lining up with TRBD1. This CDR3 has 15 residues. J gave up 4 bases and V 6 bases, and 10 bases lay outside the gene matches. Germline V CDR1 and CDR2: SGHVS, FQNEAQ. CDR3 bases: TGTGCCAGCAGTCGATCCGGGACAGGAGGAGAGACCCAGTACTTC. Translation gives CASSRSGTGGETQYF.

The chain links TRBV18 to TRBJ2-7; D is undetermined. V lost 0 bases and J 3 bases, leaving 6 bases between the germline ends. The CDR3 is 13 amino acids. Per the germline V gene, CDR1 is KGHSH and CDR2 is LQKENI. The CDR3 protein is CASSPPALYEQYF. DNA for the CDR3: TGTGCCAGCTCACCACCGGCACTCTACGAGCAGTACTTC.

The genes are TRBV7-2 and TRBJ1-2, with 7 bases fitting TRBD1. Germline CDR1 and CDR2: SGHTA and FQGNSA. Trimming took 2 bases from V and 0 from J; bases not matched to a gene: 9. CDR3 length: 17 residues. Written as DNA, the CDR3 is TGTGCCAGCAGCTTAAAGGCTACTGGACAGGCTAACTATGGCTACACCTTC. Residues: CASSLKATGQANYGYTF.

This chain uses TRBV25-1 with TRBJ1-2; D might be TRBD1 (5 bases). V was cut by 0 bases and J by 5 bases, with 13 bases left in between. Germline V gives CDR1 MGHDK, CDR2 SYGVNS. The CDR3 runs 15 residues. The CDR3 is CASSEYGAGRYGYTF. The CDR3 DNA reads as TGTGCCAGCAGTGAATATGGGGCAGGCCGGTATGGCTACACCTTC.

Note on this clone: Other DNA sequences in the sample encode the same CDR3. The CDR3 protein is CASRGYEQYF. The CDR3 bases are TGTGCCAGCAGAGGTTACGAGCAGTACTTC. The chain has TRBV6-5 and TRBJ2-7, with no clear D. CDR3 size: 10 residues. V was pared by 6 bases and J by 4 bases, with 4 bases between. CDR1 is MNHEY, CDR2 SVGAGI, per germline.

The gene calls are TRBV7-2 and TRBJ2-1; 14 bases line up with TRBD2. The CDR3 runs 16 residues. V dropped 2 bases and J dropped 7; count of bases not matched to a gene: 4. The germline V gene encodes CDR1 SGHTA and CDR2 FQGNSA. This CDR3 reads CASSLSRLAGGNEQFF. The CDR3 bases are TGTGCCAGCAGCTTATCCCGACTAGCGGGGGGGAATGAGCAGTTCTTC.

This chain uses TRBV19 with TRBJ2-1; the match to TRBD2 covers 11 bases. Germline CDR1 reads LNHDA; CDR2 reads SQIVND (reference sequence). The CDR3 has 17 residues. V lost 1 base, J lost 7 bases, and 9 bases stayed unmatched. CDR3 amino acids: CASSIGFGSSGRNEQFF. The CDR3 DNA reads as TGTGCCAGTAGTATAGGGTTTGGGTCTAGCGGGAGGAATGAGCAGTTCTTC.